These T cell receptor beta chains were read from a single sample in a study of T-cell memory formation after mild COVID-19. Via MiXCR, TCRdb re-called the 5' RACE reads, giving one row per CDR3 protein. The sample has roughly 250,000 distinct CDR3 sequences, roughly 15% seen once. The sample comprised PBMCs or a T cell subset sorted from them (not recorded which). The source of these receptors is a man between 18 and 29 years old who had mild COVID-19 (a few samples of this study predate the infection). Cell type and time point are not known. Each CDR3 is given with its conserved first and last residue. The order of the fields is V gene, clone size, J gene, D gene, CDR3 protein, CDR3 DNA. A D gene is named only where the DNA matches it firmly. Size values are once, few and many counts, or a class for expanded clones, and some rows have none.

TRBV4-2	many	TRBJ1-2	-	CASSQDSQPGYTF	TGTGCCAGCAGCCAAGACTCACAACCGGGCTACACCTTC
TRBV6-2/TRBV6-3	few	TRBJ2-1	TRBD1	CASSYTGGYNEQFF	TGTGCCAGCAGTTACACAGGGGGCTACAATGAGCAGTTCTTC
TRBV6-2/TRBV6-3	-	TRBJ2-1	-	CASSNRDAIHEQFF	TGTGCCAGCAGCAACCGGGACGCCATCCATGAGCAGTTCTTC
TRBV12-3/TRBV12-4	few	TRBJ2-6	-	CASSLASARAGANVLTF	TGTGCCAGCAGTTTAGCGTCAGCGAGGGCTGGGGCCAACGTCCTGACTTTC
TRBV10-3	-	TRBJ2-1	-	CAISEWGPRDNEQFF	TGTGCCATCAGTGAATGGGGGCCACGCGACAATGAGCAGTTCTTC
TRBV14	-	TRBJ1-1	-	CASSQETARRTTEAFF	TGTGCCAGCAGCCAAGAAACCGCCAGGCGGACCACTGAAGCTTTCTTT
TRBV11-2	few	TRBJ1-1	-	CASSPRGTEAFF	TGTGCCAGCAGCCCACGGGGCACTGAAGCTTTCTTT
TRBV7-7	few	TRBJ2-2	-	CASSTTAGELFF	TGTGCCAGCAGTACGACAGCCGGGGAGCTGTTTTTT
TRBV20-1	-	TRBJ2-3	TRBD2	CSARLAGIDTQYF	TGCAGTGCCAGACTAGCGGGGATAGATACGCAGTATTTT
TRBV6-5	many	TRBJ2-3	TRBD1	CASKTGSTDTQYF	TGTGCCAGCAAGACAGGGAGCACAGATACGCAGTATTTT
TRBV11-2	few	TRBJ2-5	-	CASSPGVQEETQYF	TGTGCCAGCAGCCCGGGGGTGCAGGAAGAGACCCAGTACTTC
TRBV29-1	-	TRBJ1-2	-	CSVRGLGNGYTF	TGCAGCGTTCGAGGGCTCGGGAATGGCTACACCTTC
TRBV10-3	-	TRBJ2-1	TRBD2	CATNGASGVNEQFF	TGTGCCACAAACGGGGCTAGCGGGGTCAATGAGCAGTTCTTC
TRBV18	-	TRBJ2-7	-	CASSPPGANEQYF	TGTGCCAGCTCACCACCGGGCGCGAACGAGCAGTACTTC
TRBV7-2	many	TRBJ2-3	-	CASTTNNPSTDTQYF	TGTGCCAGCACCACGAATAACCCTAGCACAGATACGCAGTATTTT
TRBV5-1	many	TRBJ2-1	-	CASSLGVSYNEQFF	TGCGCCAGCAGCCTGGGGGTATCCTACAATGAGCAGTTCTTC
TRBV5-1	-	TRBJ2-3	-	CASSWGKGTDTQYF	TGCGCCAGCAGCTGGGGGAAGGGAACAGATACGCAGTATTTT
TRBV7-9	few	TRBJ1-2	TRBD1	CASSLAIPGQGYGYTF	TGTGCCAGCAGCTTAGCCATACCGGGACAGGGGTATGGCTACACCTTC
TRBV6-6	-	TRBJ2-3	-	CASSYSSARRGSDTQYF	TGTGCCAGCAGTTACTCGTCTGCTAGGAGGGGTTCGGATACGCAGTATTTT
TRBV12-3/TRBV12-4	-	TRBJ2-1	-	CASRPGSLNEQFF	TGTGCCAGTCGCCCGGGCAGCCTGAATGAGCAGTTCTTC
TRBV9	few	TRBJ2-3	-	CASSSLGGPADTQYF	TGTGCCAGCAGCTCCTTGGGGGGGCCGGCGGATACGCAGTATTTT
TRBV6-5	-	TRBJ1-6	-	CASSYLAVRDSPLHF	TGTGCCAGCAGTTACTTGGCAGTCCGGGATTCACCCCTCCACTTT
TRBV15	-	TRBJ2-2	-	CATSLNLGGLNTGELFF	TGTGCCACCAGCTTGAACCTCGGGGGGCTTAACACCGGGGAGCTGTTTTTT
TRBV4-3	-	TRBJ1-6	TRBD1	CASSQEGQGISPLHF	TGCGCCAGCAGCCAAGAGGGACAGGGGATTTCACCCCTCCACTTT
TRBV7-2	-	TRBJ1-1	TRBD1	CASSPGTGSKAFF	TGTGCCAGCAGCCCCGGGACAGGGAGTAAAGCTTTCTTT
TRBV20-1	few	TRBJ1-1	TRBD1	CRPDRGRPEAFF	TGCAGACCCGACAGGGGAAGACCTGAAGCTTTCTTT
TRBV4-3	-	TRBJ2-3	TRBD2	CASSQLAGGTDTQYF	TGCGCCAGCTCACAACTAGCGGGGGGCACAGATACGCAGTATTTT
TRBV28	few	TRBJ1-4	TRBD1	CASSPPRQGTNEKLFF	TGTGCCAGCAGTCCTCCCCGACAGGGAACTAATGAAAAACTGTTTTTT
TRBV7-8	few	TRBJ1-1	TRBD1	CASSSAGGTEAFF	TGTGCCAGCAGCTCGGCAGGGGGCACTGAAGCTTTCTTT
TRBV7-2	few	TRBJ2-5	TRBD2	CASSRSGGAGETQYF	TGTGCCAGCAGCCGTAGCGGGGGGGCCGGGGAGACCCAGTACTTC
TRBV11-2	few	TRBJ2-3	TRBD2	CASSLRRGVLTDTQYF	TGTGCCAGCAGCTTACGGCGGGGGGTGCTCACAGATACGCAGTATTTT
TRBV19	-	TRBJ1-6	-	CASSMGEGIDSPLHF	TGTGCCAGTAGTATGGGTGAGGGGATCGATTCACCCCTCCACTTT
TRBV20-1	few	TRBJ1-3	-	CSASRFSSGNTIYF	TGCAGTGCTAGTAGGTTTTCCTCTGGAAACACCATATATTTT
TRBV10-2	few	TRBJ2-3	-	CASSAIDTQYF	TGCGCCAGCAGTGCAATAGATACGCAGTATTTT